This T cell receptor beta chain appears in the sequencing data of a study of blood T cell repertoires in COVID-19. For the study at large: The study drew acute and convalescent COVID-19 samples from the United States, Italy and Spain.

V lost 2 bases and J 5 bases, leaving 11 bases between the germline ends. The CDR3 is 13 residues long. CDR1 and CDR2 (germline): SGHRS, YFSETQ. Clones were sequenced by immunoSEQ multiplex PCR, and TCRdb holds only the in-frame ones, with some missing. This sample carries 200,000 or so clones, approximately 91% of them seen once, and the ten largest clones take less than 7.5%. The receptor was derived from a woman aged 40 to 55 who had recovered from COVID-19. Material for sequencing was peripheral blood. The chain links TRBV5-1 to TRBJ2-7, with a possible D match to TRBD1 (5 bases). The CDR3 spells CASSLQDINEQYF. Written as DNA, the CDR3 is TGCGCCAGCAGCTTACAGGACATCAACGAGCAGTACTTC.